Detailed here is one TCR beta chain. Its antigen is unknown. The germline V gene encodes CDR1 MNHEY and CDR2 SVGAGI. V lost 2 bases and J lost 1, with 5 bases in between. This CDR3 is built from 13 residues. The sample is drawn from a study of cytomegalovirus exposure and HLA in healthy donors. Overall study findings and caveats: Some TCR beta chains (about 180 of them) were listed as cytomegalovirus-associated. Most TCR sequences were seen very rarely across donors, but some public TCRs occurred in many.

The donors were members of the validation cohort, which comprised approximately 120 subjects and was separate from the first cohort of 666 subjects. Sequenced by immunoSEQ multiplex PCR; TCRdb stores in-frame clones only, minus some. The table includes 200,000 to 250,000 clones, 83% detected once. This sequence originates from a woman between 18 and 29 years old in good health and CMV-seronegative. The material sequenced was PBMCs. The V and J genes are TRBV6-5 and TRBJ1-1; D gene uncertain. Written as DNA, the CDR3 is TGTGCCAGCAGTTACGCCAGGAACACTGAAGCTTTCTTT. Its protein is CASSYARNTEAFF.